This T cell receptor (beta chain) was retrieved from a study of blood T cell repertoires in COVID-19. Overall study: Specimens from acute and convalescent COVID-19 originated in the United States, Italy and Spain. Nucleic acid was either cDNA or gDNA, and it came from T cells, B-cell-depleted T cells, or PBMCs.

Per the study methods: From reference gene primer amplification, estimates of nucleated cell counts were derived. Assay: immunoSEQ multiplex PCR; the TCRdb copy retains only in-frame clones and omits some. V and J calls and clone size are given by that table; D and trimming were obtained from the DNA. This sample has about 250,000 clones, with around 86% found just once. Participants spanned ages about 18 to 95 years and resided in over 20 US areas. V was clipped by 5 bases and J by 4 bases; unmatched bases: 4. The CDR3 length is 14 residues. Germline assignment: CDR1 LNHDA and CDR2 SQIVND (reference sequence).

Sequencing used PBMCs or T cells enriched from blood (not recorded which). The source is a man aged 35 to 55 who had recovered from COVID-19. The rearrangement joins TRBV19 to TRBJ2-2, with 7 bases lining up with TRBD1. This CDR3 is CASSSDRVTGELFF. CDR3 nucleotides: TGTGCCAGTAGTTCAGACAGGGTCACCGGGGAGCTGTTTTTT.